These 15 T cell receptor beta chains were sequenced from one sample in a study of beta chain features in type 1 diabetes. All of the isolated RNA was reverse transcribed, so expressed TCRB transcripts were sequenced. Data came from immunoSEQ multiplex PCR; TCRdb stores just in-frame clones and leaves some out. Found here are around 250,000 clones, around an eighth of them singletons; the top ten hold 0.026%. Sequenced: naive CD4+ T cells from blood. The receptors derive from a middle-aged woman in good health.

The gene calls are TRBV14 and TRBJ2-1; D possibly corresponds to TRBD2 (5 bases). Trimming cost V 3 bases and J 8 bases, with 20 bases left between them. CDR3 length: 16 amino acids. Germline V CDR1 and CDR2: SGHDN, FVKESK. CDR3 sequence (DNA): TGTGCCAGCAGCCAGGCCGCCTGGGTAGCGTCGCATGAGCAGTTCTTC. Translated: CASSQAAWVASHEQFF.

The chain has TRBV5-4 and TRBJ1-1, with D maybe TRBD1 (6 bases). The CDR3 consists of 15 residues. Germline V gene data show CDR1 as SGHNT and CDR2 as YYREEE (reference sequence). The V end lost 4 bases, the J end lost 6 bases, and 19 bases lay between the germline ends. In nucleotides, the CDR3 is TGTGCCAGCAGCCTACTCACAGGGCTAGGCGCTGAAGCTTTCTTT. Protein product: CASSLLTGLGAEAFF.

A few counts support this clone. The chain uses TRBV7-2 and TRBJ2-7, with D possibly matching TRBD2 (6 bases). The germline V gene has CDR1 SGHTA and CDR2 FQGNSA. This CDR3 is 14 amino acids long. Trimming pared 0 bases from V and 7 bases from J, leaving 13 bases between. The CDR3 nucleotides read TGTGCCAGCAGCTTAGCGCGCGGGGCGGGGGAGCAGTACTTC. This encodes CASSLARGAGEQYF.

In this sample, this clone turned up a few times. This sequence joins TRBV5-4 and TRBJ2-3, with 7 positions matching TRBD1. The germline V gene has CDR1 SGHNT and CDR2 YYREEE (reference sequence). The junction had 14 bases not matched to a gene; V was cut back by 9 bases and J by 1 base. This CDR3 spans 16 amino acids. The CDR3 region has the DNA TGTGCCACGAGTCCGATGTTGACAGGGCGCACAGATACGCAGTATTTT. Its protein product is CATSPMLTGRTDTQYF.

The V call is TRBV14, the J call TRBJ2-3; 7 positions match TRBD2. Germline V gene data show CDR1 as SGHDN and CDR2 as FVKESK. The CDR3 contains 13 residues. V trimming: 4 bases; J trimming: 7 bases; junction bases outside the gene matches: 5. This CDR3 is CASSPTSRNTQYF. In DNA form, the CDR3 reads TGTGCCAGCAGCCCGACTAGCAGGAATACGCAGTATTTT.

This clone was seen many times. The chain couples TRBV6-6 to TRBJ2-7; tentatively, D is TRBD2 (5 bases). V dropped 10 bases and J dropped 1 base, with 14 bases sitting between them. In germline, CDR1 is MNHNY, CDR2 SVGAGI (reference sequence). There are 13 residues in the CDR3. In DNA form, the CDR3 reads TGTGCCACCGGGCTAGCCTCATCCTACGAGCAGTACTTC. This gives the protein CATGLASSYEQYF.

This clone was observed a few times. The chain uses TRBV19 and TRBJ2-3, with 9 bases matching TRBD1. V shed 3 bases, J shed 3 bases, and the junction held 4 bases outside the gene matches. The germline CDR1 and CDR2 sequences are LNHDA and SQIVND (reference sequence). The CDR3 contains 15 residues. For the CDR3, the DNA is TGTGCCAGTAGTATGGAACAGGGGGCGACAGATACGCAGTATTTT. It is translated as CASSMEQGATDTQYF.

There are a few counts of this clone. The chain combines TRBV11-2 with TRBJ2-7, with D perhaps matching TRBD2 (6 bases). Germline CDR1 SGHAT, CDR2 FQNNGV. V lost 0 bases to trimming and J lost 0 bases, with 18 bases between them. The CDR3 extends over 18 amino acids. In nucleotides, the CDR3 is TGTGCCAGCAGCTTAGATAGAGGGATAGCGGTAAGCTCCTACGAGCAGTACTTC. Residues: CASSLDRGIAVSSYEQYF.

The CDR3 DNA reads as TGTGCCAGTAGTATACCGGGACAGGTCTCCGAGCAGTACTTC. Translated: CASSIPGQVSEQYF. The genes are TRBV19 and TRBJ2-7, with 8 bases fitting TRBD1. The CDR3 is 14 amino acids. In germline, CDR1 is LNHDA, CDR2 SQIVND (reference sequence). With 2 bases clipped from V and 6 bases from J, the junction kept 6 bases outside the gene matches.

This clone was observed a handful of times. This chain connects TRBV11-2 to TRBJ2-3, with 8 bases identical to TRBD2. V was pared by 5 bases and J by 8 bases, with 15 bases of the junction left unmatched. Germline assignment: CDR1 SGHAT and CDR2 FQNNGV. The CDR3 has 16 amino acids. The CDR3: CASSPRAGGIGGTQYF. The CDR3 region has the DNA TGTGCCAGCAGCCCCCGGGCGGGGGGCATCGGAGGTACGCAGTATTTT.

This clone appeared a few times. The CDR3 DNA reads as TGTGCCAGCAGCGTACCTTTTGGGCCAGCGGGGGCCTTTACTGATGAGCAGTTCTTC. It is translated as CASSVPFGPAGAFTDEQFF. The gene calls are TRBV7-2 and TRBJ2-1; 8 bases line up with TRBD2. The CDR3 covers 19 residues. The V and J ends lost 5 bases and 8 bases, in that order; junction bases with no gene match: 23. In germline, CDR1 is SGHTA, CDR2 FQGNSA. The full variable domain, rest sourced from reference TRBV7-2 and TRBJ2-1, is GAGVSQSPSNKVTEKGKDVELRCDPISGHTALYWYRQSLGQGLEFLIYFQGNSAPDKSGLPSDRFSAERTGGSVSTLTIQRTQQEDSAVYLCASSVPFGPAGAFTDEQFFGPGTRLTVL.

This clone was seen more than once but under ten times. V gene TRBV20-1 combines with J gene TRBJ2-2, with D unclear. The germline gives CDR1 DFQATT, CDR2 SNEGSKA (reference sequence). CDR3 size: 11 residues. V lost 3 bases, J lost 6 bases, and 5 bases lay in between. CDR3 sequence reads: CSARAAGELFF. DNA of the CDR3: TGCAGTGCTAGGGCGGCCGGGGAGCTGTTTTTT.

The chain uses TRBV19 and TRBJ1-1; D is unresolved. The ends were cut back, 7 bases at V and 5 bases at J, with 11 bases in the middle. The CDR3 extends over 12 amino acids. Germline CDR1 and CDR2: LNHDA and SQIVND (reference sequence). The CDR3 sequence is CASKRVPTEAFF. The CDR3 nucleotides read TGTGCCAGTAAGAGGGTTCCGACTGAAGCTTTCTTT. Complete variable domain (other parts from reference TRBV19 and TRBJ1-1): DGGITQSPKYLFRKEGQNVTLSCEQNLNHDAMYWYRQDPGQGLRLIYYSQIVNDFQKGDIAEGYSVSREKKESFPLTVTSAQKNPTAFYLCASKRVPTEAFFGQGTRLTVV.

This clone was observed a handful of times. The chain is built from TRBV19 and TRBJ1-1; D perhaps matches TRBD1 (5 bases). With 7 bases removed from V and 3 bases from J, the gap between germline ends came to 12 bases. The CDR3 runs to 13 residues. Germline V gives CDR1 LNHDA, CDR2 SQIVND (reference sequence). CDR3 region: CASTARQHTEAFF. The CDR3 region has the DNA TGTGCCAGTACTGCGAGACAGCACACTGAAGCTTTCTTT.

This clone has more than one count but fewer than ten. The chain recombines TRBV14 with TRBJ2-6; 7 bases agree with TRBD1. This CDR3 is 19 amino acids long. Per germline, CDR1 SGHDN and CDR2 FVKESK. Trimming took 0 bases from V and 2 from J; bases not matched to a gene: 10. The CDR3 DNA reads as TGTGCCAGCAGCCAAGATTGGGTCATGACAGGGACTGGGGCCAACGTCCTGACTTTC. It codes for CASSQDWVMTGTGANVLTF.